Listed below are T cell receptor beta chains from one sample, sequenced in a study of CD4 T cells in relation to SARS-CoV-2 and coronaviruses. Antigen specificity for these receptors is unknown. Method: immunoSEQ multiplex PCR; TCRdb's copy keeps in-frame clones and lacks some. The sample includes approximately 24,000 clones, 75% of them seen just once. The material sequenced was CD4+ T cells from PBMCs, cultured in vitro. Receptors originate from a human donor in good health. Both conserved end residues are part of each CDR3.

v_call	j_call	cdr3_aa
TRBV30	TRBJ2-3	CAWSVGATDTQYF
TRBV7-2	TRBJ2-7	CASSVNRDKHYF
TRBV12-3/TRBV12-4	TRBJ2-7	CASSLGGNEQYF
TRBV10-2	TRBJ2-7	CASSDILRQHSYEQYF
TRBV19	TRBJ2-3	CASWDYIDTQYF
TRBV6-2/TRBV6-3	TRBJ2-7	CASSPGHPSDEQYF
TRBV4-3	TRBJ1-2	CASSREGQGARGYTF
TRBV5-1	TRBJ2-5	CASSSRTGEETQYF
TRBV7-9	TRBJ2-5	CASSSWTAGETQYF
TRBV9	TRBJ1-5	CASSGGGYQPQHF
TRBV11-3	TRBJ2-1	CASSLDIGARGGEQFF
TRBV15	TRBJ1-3	CATSADRGGGNTIYF
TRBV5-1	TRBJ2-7	CASSPTPGHISYEQYF
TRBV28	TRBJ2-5	CASSLGLGGETQYF
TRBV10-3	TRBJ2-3	CAINDWGGRATDTQYF
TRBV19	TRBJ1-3	CASSPPGNTIYF
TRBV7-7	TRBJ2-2	CASSAQIGGTRGELFF
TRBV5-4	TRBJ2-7	CASSLEVVSYEQYF
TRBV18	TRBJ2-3	CASSRGSLDTQYF
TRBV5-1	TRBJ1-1	CASSLERGRDLNTEAFF
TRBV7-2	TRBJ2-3	CASSLPGGQGDTQYF
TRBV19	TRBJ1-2	CASSHRGQGGYTF
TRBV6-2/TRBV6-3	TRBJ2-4	CASSYSGLLQYF
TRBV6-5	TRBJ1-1	CASSNQGFMNTEAFF
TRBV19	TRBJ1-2	CASSIGRTYGYTF
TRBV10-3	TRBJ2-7	CAITSGRDYEQYF
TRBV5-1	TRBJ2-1	CASSLVGQTNEQFF
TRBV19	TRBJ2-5	CASRVSGGKETQYF
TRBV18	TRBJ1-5	CASSPEAGGGINQPQHF